The following is a T cell receptor beta chain sequence with its context. This clone was observed a few times. Its antigen has not been determined. Base qualities are not at hand, and no much larger clone is one base apart. This entry belongs to a study of beta chain features in type 1 diabetes (dated by TCRdb to about 2018). Notes on the research overall: Mean age, gender distribution, total cell number and subset yield were not different between patients and healthy donors. The study compared the TCRB repertoires of sorted circulating CD4+ T cell subsets in recently diagnosed type 1 diabetes patients with those in matched healthy donors. A total of 90 million to 120 million sorted cells were examined across all samples, and a strong correlation was observed between cell number per subset and RNA yield. Regulatory and stem cell-like memory subsets were obtained from only 8 patients and about 8 healthy donors, while naive and central memory subsets were obtained from all 28 donors.

The High Capacity cDNA Reverse Transcription Kit was used to reverse transcribe all of the isolated RNA, meaning that expressed TCRB transcripts were what got sequenced. Deep immunoSEQ sequencing was applied to naive, central memory and regulatory T cell samples, giving an average of about 3.7 million total reads per sample. Sorted cells were lysed in RLT buffer and RNA was extracted with DNase-treated RNeasy Micro or Mini kits, depending on cell number. Each cell subset was processed on its own to prevent cross-contamination, while patient and healthy donor samples were processed together. The immunoSEQ multiplex PCR was used to amplify TCRB sequences from cDNA, yielding 87-bp fragments that span the CDR3 region. The amplicons were sequenced using the Illumina HiSeq platform. In the source study's methods: Synthetic template baselines were used to correct PCR bias computationally, reads within Hamming distance 2 were collapsed, and singletons that could not be merged were discarded. Reads were aligned against IMGT so that V, D and J genes, CDR3 length and insertions or deletions at six rearrangement sites could be assigned. Within each subset, clonotype counts were normalized to the number of sorted cells before true diversity and Gini coefficients were calculated with the tcR R package. The overlap coefficient, calculated on TCRB nucleotide sequences, was used to quantify repertoire sharing. As a proxy for the pre-selection repertoire, out-of-frame TCRB sequences from naive cells were analyzed. TCRdb mirrors the immuneACCESS table, restricted to in-frame sequences. Some clones are absent from its copies; in checked studies, under half trace to an unresolved V gene, and the reason for the others is unknown. The V and J calls and clone size are taken from that table; D and trimming were inferred from the DNA. The sample records about 230,000 clones, more than 15% of which are singletons. Of the sample, approximately 0.086% falls within the top ten clones.

Points the paper makes about the study in general: Because small numbers of individuals were included in the HLA sub-analyses, any influence of HLA type on TCRB rearrangement was left unresolved. The naive, central memory and regulatory TCRB repertoires appeared to resemble one another more closely among patients than among healthy donors. Sequencing cDNA rather than genomic DNA could over-represent highly expressing activated cells, although activation and CD3 levels did not differ between groups. At VDJ recombination sites, type 1 diabetes patients had fewer insertions and more deleted nucleotides, which implies abnormalities in thymic rearrangement. PCR may preferentially amplify shorter templates, but because patient and control samples were amplified and corrected together, any resulting skew would affect both groups equally. A moderate but significant shortening of TCRB CDR3 length was observed in type 1 diabetes patients in all four CD4+ subsets.

V is trimmed back by 5 bases and J by 0 bases, and the junction contains 2 bases that no gene match accounts for. The CDR3 holds 15 amino acids from the cysteine to the phenylalanine. CDR3 DNA only is kept here, 45 bases in frame from base 1. CDR1 and CDR2 were assigned from the germline V gene as ENHRY and SYGVKD. Each donor gave one peripheral blood draw, roughly 110 mL on average, collected into heparinised tubes. Using a panel that included CD45RO, CCR7, CD25, CD127, CD95 and CD27, naive, central memory, regulatory and stem cell-like memory CD4+ T cells were sorted on a BD FACSAria II. All sorted populations exceeded 95% purity. PBMCs were isolated immediately by Lymphoprep density gradient centrifugation and stained directly without culture. Samples were stained and sorted in pairs, with one healthy donor and one patient per experiment, so that batch effects were minimized.

Sequences were obtained from naive CD4+ T cells from blood. The cell subset or site label corresponds to: true naive CD4+ T cells. The sequence derives from a man aged 25 to 40 with type 1 diabetes. The chain links TRBV10-3 with TRBJ2-1; 9 central nucleotides agree with TRBD2. The encoded CDR3 is CAISKAGGSYNEQFF. In nucleotide form, the sequence is TGTGCCATCAGTAAAGCGGGAGGCTCCTACAATGAGCAGTTCTTC.